This entry is about one T cell receptor beta chain. No antigen is known for it. No much larger clonotype is one base removed from it; base qualities were not supplied. Genomic DNA was isolated from the sorted cells so that the TCRbeta CDR3 region could be sequenced. The immunoSEQ Assay was used to sequence the TCRbeta CDR3 regions. Entries here come from immuneACCESS through TCRdb and include only in-frame sequences with V and J called. Some clones fail to appear in such tables; in the studies checked, an unresolved V gene covers under half of the shortfall, and the cause of the remainder is unknown. The sample includes some 66,000 clones, with more than 65% observed a single time. About 5.5% of the sample rests with the top ten. The trial excluded patients who had a history of autoimmune disease or who were on systemic immunosuppression. Peripheral blood for TCR sequencing was drawn from every dose cohort at baseline, at cycle 4 day 1 and at cycle 7 day 1. Samples came from an open-label, multicenter, first-in-human phase I dose-escalation trial of ivuxolimab. Adults with locally advanced or metastatic melanoma, renal cell, hepatocellular, or head and neck squamous cell carcinoma were enrolled in the trial. Before TCR sequencing, CD4+ T cells and CD8+ T cells were sorted from peripheral blood as separate populations.

The data originate from a study of OX40 agonist ivuxolimab in advanced cancers. About the full investigation: Ivuxolimab was a fully human IgG2 agonistic monoclonal antibody targeting the costimulatory receptor OX40 (CD134). The paper describes the monotherapy dose-escalation part (N of about 57 patients) of the phase I trial of ivuxolimab. Intravenous ivuxolimab was administered to patients every 2 weeks at six dose levels: 0.01, 0.1, 0.3, 1.5, 3 and 10 mg/kg. The dose-escalation cohort was about 87% male with a mean age of approximately 60 years, ranging from roughly 23 to 80. Of the 50 to 55 patients in dose escalation, some 20 had hepatocellular carcinoma, about 15 had melanoma, 9 had renal cell carcinoma and 9 had head and neck cancer. Prior anti-PD-1, anti-PD-L1 or anti-CTLA-4 therapy was permitted, and roughly two fifths of dose-escalation patients had received checkpoint inhibitors. Three dose-escalation patients achieved partial responses, one with hepatocellular carcinoma and two with cutaneous melanoma. Peripheral TCRbeta sequencing aimed to test whether ivuxolimab altered TCR sequence diversity and caused clonal T-cell expansion.

V lost 4 bases and J lost 5 bases; the stretch between them is 21 bases long. From the cysteine through the phenylalanine, the CDR3 covers 16 amino acids. Only CDR3 DNA is held: 48 bases, read in frame from base 1. From a lookup of the germline V gene (reference sequence), CDR1 and CDR2 are SEHNR and FQNEAQ. The paper's findings and limits, for the study overall: Low levels of normalized T-cell clonal expansion were also seen in some patients who did not respond. In the 0.1-3.0 mg/kg groups, partial responders had among the lowest normalized peripheral clonal expansion, particularly in CD8+ T cells. After ivuxolimab, CD8+ T cells had more expanded clones than CD4+ T cells on average. The antigen specificity of the clonally expanded peripheral T cells was not determined. At doses of 0.1 to 3.0 mg/kg, clonal expansion of both CD4+ and CD8+ blood T cells was observed from baseline to week 6.

The sequence came from an adult with an advanced solid tumor such as melanoma, head and neck, liver or kidney cancer. The chain employs TRBV7-9 and TRBJ2-7; TRBD2 is a weak D gene call, 5 bases matching. Sequenced material: CD4+ or CD8+ T cells sorted from blood, taken in a trial of the OX40 agonist ivuxolimab. This receptor has the CDR3 CASSSDNGLSRHEQYF. The nucleotide sequence reads TGTGCCAGCAGCTCAGACAACGGACTTTCAAGGCACGAGCAGTACTTC.